These 15 T cell receptor beta chains originate from one sample sequenced in a study of graft-versus-host responses after intestinal transplantation. Sequenced by immunoSEQ multiplex PCR; TCRdb stores in-frame clones only, minus some. The data show tens of thousands of clones, with 85% to 95% seen just once and around 0.21% held by the top ten. No antigen has been identified for these receptors. Source: unstimulated CD8+ T cells sorted from spleen or lymph node cells, taken before transplant. Every receptor here comes from a human donor who was the organ donor for an intestinal transplant.

The rearrangement links TRBV28 to TRBJ2-3; the match to TRBD1 covers 7 bases. The CDR3 is made up of 17 amino acids. The germline gives CDR1 MDHEN, CDR2 SYDVKM. The trim removed 4 bases at V and 2 bases at J, leaving 12 bases unmatched. DNA of the CDR3: TGTGCCAGCAGTTCACCTACGAAGACAGGGCACACAGATACGCAGTATTTT. Translating it yields CASSSPTKTGHTDTQYF.

With respect to this clone: Other DNA sequences in this specimen translate into the identical CDR3. The chain carries TRBV5-4 and TRBJ1-2; perhaps TRBD1 as D (6 bases). The CDR3 contains 15 residues. The V and J ends lost 4 bases and 8 bases respectively, with 21 bases between them. Germline V gene data show CDR1 as SGHNT and CDR2 as YYREEE (reference sequence). The CDR3 DNA reads as TGTGCCAGCAGCCTTGTAGCGTACAGGGAGGGGGGCTACACCTTC. Its translation: CASSLVAYREGGYTF.

This chain uses TRBV5-1 with TRBJ2-2, with D perhaps TRBD1 or TRBD2 (5 bases each). Trimming left V 4 bases short and J 0 bases short, with 10 bases between. CDR1 is SGHRS, CDR2 YFSETQ, per germline. CDR3 length: 15 residues. The CDR3, as DNA: TGCGCCAGCAGCCAAGGGACCCCGAACACCGGGGAGCTGTTTTTT. Translating gives CASSQGTPNTGELFF.

This rearrangement joins TRBV19 to TRBJ1-5, with unresolved D. Germline-derived CDR1 and CDR2 are LNHDA and SQIVND (reference sequence). Trimming cost V 1 base and J 3 bases, with 4 bases left between them. The CDR3 runs 13 residues. The DNA of the CDR3 is TGTGCCAGTAGTATAGGGGACAATCAGCCCCAGCATTTT. Translation gives CASSIGDNQPQHF.

The rearrangement links TRBV19 to TRBJ2-1, with D possibly matching TRBD1 (6 bases). The CDR3 runs 15 residues. Trimming took 6 bases from V and 5 from J, leaving 17 bases between them. CDR1 and CDR2 (germline): LNHDA, SQIVND (reference sequence). CDR3 residues: CASSRTVLWDNEQFF. CDR3 bases: TGTGCCAGTAGCCGGACAGTCTTGTGGGACAATGAGCAGTTCTTC.

The CDR3 nucleotides are TGTGCCAGCAGTTCTAGACTAGCGGGGGGCACCGGGGAGCTGTTTTTT. Translating gives CASSSRLAGGTGELFF. The chain carries TRBV27 and TRBJ2-2, with 13 bases fitting TRBD2. With 4 bases clipped from V and 4 bases from J, the junction kept 3 bases outside the gene matches. Germline-derived CDR1 and CDR2 are MNHEY and SMNVEV (reference sequence). The CDR3 runs 16 residues.

The chain has TRBV7-9 and TRBJ2-3; the D call may be TRBD1 or TRBD2 (5 bases each). The germline CDR1 and CDR2 sequences are SEHNR and FQNEAQ (reference sequence). The CDR3 covers 17 residues. V was clipped by 5 bases and J by 1 base, with 19 bases between them. For the CDR3, the DNA is TGTGCCAGCAGCGACCCCCTAGGGCAGGGAGGCACAGATACGCAGTATTTT. As protein: CASSDPLGQGGTDTQYF.

The genes are TRBV5-1 and TRBJ2-1, with a weak D call TRBD1 (6 bases). V lost 4 bases and J 2 bases, leaving 10 bases between the germline ends. The V gene's germline CDR1 is SGHRS and CDR2 YFSETQ. The CDR3 has 14 amino acids. The chain's CDR3 is CASSGRGPYNEQFF. CDR3 coding DNA: TGCGCCAGCAGCGGCAGGGGACCCTACAATGAGCAGTTCTTC.

The genes are TRBV5-8 and TRBJ1-1; TRBD1 matches at 8 bases. The germline V gene encodes CDR1 SGHTS and CDR2 YDEGEE. Trimming at V came to 4 bases and at J to 0 bases, leaving 11 bases not matched to a gene. The CDR3 is 17 amino acids. The CDR3 DNA sequence: TGTGCCAGCAGCCCCTTCGGACAGGGAACGATGAACACTGAAGCTTTCTTT. This encodes CASSPFGQGTMNTEAFF.

This clone was seen only a few times. The gene calls are TRBV27 and TRBJ2-7; tentative D call: TRBD2 (5 bases). V lost 5 bases to trimming and J lost 4 bases, with 6 bases between them. CDR3 length: 11 amino acids. The germline gives CDR1 MNHEY, CDR2 SMNVEV (reference sequence). The chain's CDR3 is CASSTGYEQYF. The CDR3 DNA is TGTGCCAGCAGTACGGGGTACGAGCAGTACTTC.

This rearrangement joins TRBV30 to TRBJ1-1; D possibly corresponds to TRBD1 (5 bases). Germline V CDR1 and CDR2: GTSNPN, SVGIG (reference sequence). Trimming cost V 3 bases and J 0 bases, with 11 bases left between them. The length of the CDR3 is 14 residues. The CDR3 sequence is CAWSSGSLNTEAFF. The CDR3 DNA is TGTGCCTGGAGCTCAGGGTCGCTGAACACTGAAGCTTTCTTT.

J is TRBJ1-6 and V is TRBV19; no firm D call. CDR1 is LNHDA and CDR2 is SQIVND in the germline V gene (reference sequence). The CDR3 contains 14 residues. The V end was cut by 5 bases, the J end by 9 bases, with 14 bases between. The CDR3: CASSLMADPSPLHF. For the CDR3, the DNA is TGTGCCAGTAGTCTAATGGCGGATCCTTCACCCCTCCACTTT. Complete variable domain (other parts from reference TRBV19 and TRBJ1-6): DGGITQSPKYLFRKEGQNVTLSCEQNLNHDAMYWYRQDPGQGLRLIYYSQIVNDFQKGDIAEGYSVSREKKESFPLTVTSAQKNPTAFYLCASSLMADPSPLHFGNGTRLTVT.

The V gene is TRBV11-2, the J gene TRBJ2-5; D unresolved. The J call is doubtful: the DNA matches TRBJ2-7 better. Germline V gene data show CDR1 as SGHAT and CDR2 as FQNNGV. There are 14 residues in the CDR3. CDR3 loop: CASSPYQVSYEQYF. DNA of the CDR3: TGTGCCAGCAGCCCCTACCAGGTCTCCTACGAGCAGTACTTC.

This chain joins TRBV28 and TRBJ2-7; D gene unclear. Per germline, CDR1 MDHEN and CDR2 SYDVKM. The CDR3 sequence is 15 residues long. V was cut by 2 bases and J by 2 bases, with 13 bases left in between. In nucleotides, the CDR3 is TGTGCCAGCAGTTTACCTAACACCAACCCCTACGAGCAGTACTTC. Amino acids: CASSLPNTNPYEQYF.

The chain carries TRBV7-9 and TRBJ1-6; 8 nucleotides match TRBD1. CDR3 length equals 16 residues. V shed 4 bases, J shed 8 bases, and the junction held 10 bases outside the gene matches. Germline assignment: CDR1 SEHNR and CDR2 FQNEAQ (reference sequence). The CDR3 region is CASSSLEQGAYSPLHF. DNA for the CDR3: TGTGCCAGCAGCTCCCTAGAGCAGGGGGCCTATTCACCCCTCCACTTT.